Sequencing of this T cell receptor (beta chain) was carried out in a study of blood T cell repertoires in COVID-19. Study in general: T cells, B-cell-depleted T cells, or PBMCs provided the cDNA or gDNA that served as material.

Original analysis: Amplification from reference gene primers served as the basis for estimated nucleated cell counts. Method: immunoSEQ multiplex PCR; TCRdb's copy keeps in-frame clones and lacks some. V, J and clone size reflect that table, while D and trimming were determined from the DNA. The sample has about 240,000 clones; roughly four fifths are singletons. The TCR comes from a woman aged 18-30 years with acute or convalescent COVID-19. The material sequenced was peripheral blood.

The CDR3 spells CATSTTRTGGTFF. The CDR3 nucleotides are TGTGCCACCAGCACAACCAGAACAGGGGGTACTTTCTTT. V gene TRBV15 combines with J gene TRBJ1-1; 8 bases fit TRBD1. The CDR3 is 13 residues long. Losses at the gene ends were 4 bases for V and 12 bases for J; bases not matched to a gene: 10. Germline V gene lookup returns CDR1 LNHNV and CDR2 YYDKDF (reference sequence).